Shown below are 3 T cell receptor beta chains from a single sample sequenced in a study of Ad26.COV2.S vaccination and SARS-CoV-2 variants. Clones were sequenced by immunoSEQ multiplex PCR, and TCRdb holds only the in-frame ones, with some missing. The table records more than 350,000 clones, about 93% of them present only once. Treatment in this sample: some 20 received Ad26.COV2.S at low or high dose, single or two shots; about 5 received placebo; per-sample allocation not given. Sampling occurred on day 63 after the first vaccine or placebo injection. The sample in question was peripheral blood, obtained in a trial of Ad26.COV2.S vaccine versus placebo. The source of these receptors is a person between 18 and 60 years old who received the Ad26.COV2.S COVID-19 vaccine or a placebo.

This rearrangement joins TRBV5-4 to TRBJ1-1; D unclear. Germline assignment: CDR1 SGHNT and CDR2 YYREEE (reference sequence). The germline V and J ends were trimmed by 4 bases and 3 bases, with 13 bases remaining between them. This CDR3 has 14 residues. This CDR3 reads CASSGEDRDTEAFF. DNA for the CDR3: TGTGCCAGCAGCGGTGAGGATAGGGACACTGAAGCTTTCTTT.

The gene calls are TRBV27 and TRBJ1-2, with D possibly matching TRBD1 (5 bases). V dropped 5 bases and J dropped 0 bases, with 19 bases sitting between them. This CDR3 has 17 residues. Germline lookup yields CDR1 MNHEY and CDR2 SMNVEV (reference sequence). In DNA form, the CDR3 reads TGTGCCAGCAGTACATTCGCAGGGACCACAGCTAACTATGGCTACACCTTC. This codes for CASSTFAGTTANYGYTF.

The gene calls are TRBV6-1 and TRBJ1-6; a weak D match, TRBD1 (5 bases). Trimming stripped 2 bases from V and 9 bases from J, with 11 bases between. There are 14 residues in the CDR3. Per germline, CDR1 MNHNS and CDR2 SASEGT. The CDR3 DNA reads as TGTGCCAGCAGTGAAATGCCAGGGACTTCACCCCTCCACTTT. Translation gives CASSEMPGTSPLHF.